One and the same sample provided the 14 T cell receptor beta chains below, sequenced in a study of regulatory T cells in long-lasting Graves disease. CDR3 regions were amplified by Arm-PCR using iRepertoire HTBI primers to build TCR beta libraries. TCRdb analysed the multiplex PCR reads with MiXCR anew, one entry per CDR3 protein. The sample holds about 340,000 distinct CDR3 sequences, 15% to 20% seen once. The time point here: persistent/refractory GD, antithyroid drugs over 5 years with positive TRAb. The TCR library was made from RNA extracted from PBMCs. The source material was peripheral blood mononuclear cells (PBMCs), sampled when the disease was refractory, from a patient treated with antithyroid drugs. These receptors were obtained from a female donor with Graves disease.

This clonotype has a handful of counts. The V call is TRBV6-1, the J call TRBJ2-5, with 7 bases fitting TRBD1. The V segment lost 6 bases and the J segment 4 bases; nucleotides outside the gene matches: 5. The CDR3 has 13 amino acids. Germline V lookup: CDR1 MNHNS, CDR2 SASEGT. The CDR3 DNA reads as TGTGCCAGCAGGACAGGGAGTCCAGAGACCCAGTACTTC. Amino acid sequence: CASRTGSPETQYF.

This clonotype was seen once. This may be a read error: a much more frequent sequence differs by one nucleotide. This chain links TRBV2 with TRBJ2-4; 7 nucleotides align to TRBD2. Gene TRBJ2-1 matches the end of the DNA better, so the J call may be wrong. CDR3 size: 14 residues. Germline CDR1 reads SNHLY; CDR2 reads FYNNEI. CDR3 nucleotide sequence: TGTGCCAGCCGGCCGGGACTAAGAATCGGCGAGCAGTTCTTC. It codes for CASRPGLRIGEQFF.

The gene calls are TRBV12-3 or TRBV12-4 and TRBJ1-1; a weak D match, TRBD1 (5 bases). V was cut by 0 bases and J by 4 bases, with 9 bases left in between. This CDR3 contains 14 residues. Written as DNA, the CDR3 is TGTGCCAGCAGTTTAGCGCCGGGGGGCACTGAAGCTTTCTTT. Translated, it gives CASSLAPGGTEAFF.

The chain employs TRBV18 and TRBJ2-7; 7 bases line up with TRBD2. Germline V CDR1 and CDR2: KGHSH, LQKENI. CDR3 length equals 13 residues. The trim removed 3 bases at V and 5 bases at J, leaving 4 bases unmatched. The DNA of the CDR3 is TGTGCCAGCTCACCTCTGGGGGGGAACGAGCAGTACTTC. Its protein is CASSPLGGNEQYF.

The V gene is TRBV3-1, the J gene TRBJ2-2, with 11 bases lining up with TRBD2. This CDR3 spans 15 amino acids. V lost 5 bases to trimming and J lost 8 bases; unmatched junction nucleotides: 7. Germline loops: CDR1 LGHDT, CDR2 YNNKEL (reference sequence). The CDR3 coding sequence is TGTGCCAGCAGCTCCCTTAGCGGGAGGGCAGGGGAGCTGTTTTTT. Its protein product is CASSSLSGRAGELFF.

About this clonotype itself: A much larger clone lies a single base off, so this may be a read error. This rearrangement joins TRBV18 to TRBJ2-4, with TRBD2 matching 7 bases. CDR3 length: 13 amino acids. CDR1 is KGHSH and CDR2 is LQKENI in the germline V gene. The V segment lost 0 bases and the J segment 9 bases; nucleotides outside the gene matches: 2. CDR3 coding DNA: TGTGCCAGCTCACCACCGGGGAGGGGCATTCAGTACTTC. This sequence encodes CASSPPGRGIQYF. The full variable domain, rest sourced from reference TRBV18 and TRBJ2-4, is NAGVMQNPRHLVRRRGQEARLRCSPMKGHSHVYWYRQLPEEGLKFMVYLQKENIIDESGMPKERFSAEFPKEGPSILRIQQVVRGDSAAYFCASSPPGRGIQYFGAGTRLSVL.

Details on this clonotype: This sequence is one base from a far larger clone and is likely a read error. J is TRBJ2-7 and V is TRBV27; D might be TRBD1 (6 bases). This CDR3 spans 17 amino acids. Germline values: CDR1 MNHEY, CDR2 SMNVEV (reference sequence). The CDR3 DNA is TGTGCCAGCAGCCAAGACGAGCAGGGGCCTAACGTTTACGAGCAGTGCTTC. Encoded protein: CASSQDEQGPNVYEQCF.

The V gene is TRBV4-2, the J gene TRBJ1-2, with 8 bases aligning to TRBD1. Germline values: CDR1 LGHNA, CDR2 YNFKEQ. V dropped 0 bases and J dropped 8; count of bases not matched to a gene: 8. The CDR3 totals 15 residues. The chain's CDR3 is CASSQDPGTGRGYTF. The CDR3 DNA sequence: TGTGCCAGCAGCCAAGATCCCGGGACAGGAAGGGGCTACACCTTC.

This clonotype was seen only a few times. CDR3 protein: CASSLALTGRANYGYTF. The CDR3 DNA is TGTGCCAGCAGCTTAGCATTAACAGGGAGAGCTAACTATGGCTACACCTTC. The rearrangement joins TRBV7-9 to TRBJ1-2, with D maybe TRBD1 (6 bases). This CDR3 contains 17 residues. The germline V gene encodes CDR1 SEHNR and CDR2 FQNEAQ (reference sequence). The V end was cut by 0 bases, the J end by 0 bases, with 14 bases between.

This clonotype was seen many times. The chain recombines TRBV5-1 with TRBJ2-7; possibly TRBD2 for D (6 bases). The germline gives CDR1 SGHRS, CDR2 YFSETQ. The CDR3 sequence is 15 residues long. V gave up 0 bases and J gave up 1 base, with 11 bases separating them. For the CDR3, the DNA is TGCGCCAGCAGCTTGGGGGCCGGGAGTTCCTACGAGCAGTACTTC. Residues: CASSLGAGSSYEQYF.

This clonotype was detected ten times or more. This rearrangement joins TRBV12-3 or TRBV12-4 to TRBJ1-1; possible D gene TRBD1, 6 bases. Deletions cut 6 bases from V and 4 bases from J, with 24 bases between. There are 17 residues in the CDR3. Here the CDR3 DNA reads TGTGCCAGCAGCCCACTGATGAAGGTCAGGGGTGTCACTGAAGCTTTCTTT. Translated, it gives CASSPLMKVRGVTEAFF.

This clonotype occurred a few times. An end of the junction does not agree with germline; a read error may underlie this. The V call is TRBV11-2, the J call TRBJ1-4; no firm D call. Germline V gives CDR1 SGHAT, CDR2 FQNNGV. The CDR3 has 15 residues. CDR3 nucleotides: TGTGCCAGCAGCCTGGCCGAGGGTTCAGGTGAAAAACTGTGTTTT. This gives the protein CASSLAEGSGEKLCF.

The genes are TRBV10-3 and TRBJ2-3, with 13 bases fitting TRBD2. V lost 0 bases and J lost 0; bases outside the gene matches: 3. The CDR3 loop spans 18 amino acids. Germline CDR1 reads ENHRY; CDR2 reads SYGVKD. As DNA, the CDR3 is TGTGCCATCAGTGAGTCGGGACTAGCGGGGCCTAGCACAGATACGCAGTATTTT. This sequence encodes CAISESGLAGPSTDTQYF.

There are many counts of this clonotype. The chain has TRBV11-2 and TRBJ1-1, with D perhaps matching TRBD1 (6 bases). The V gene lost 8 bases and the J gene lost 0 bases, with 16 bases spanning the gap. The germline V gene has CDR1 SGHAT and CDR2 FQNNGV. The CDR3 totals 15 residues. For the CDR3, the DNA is TGTGCCAGCTCATCGAGAGGACAGATGAACACTGAAGCTTTCTTT. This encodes CASSSRGQMNTEAFF.